This T cell receptor beta chain derives from a study of cytotoxic CD8 clonotypes in ibrutinib-treated CLL. The CDR3 is 13 amino acids. Germline V gives CDR1 SGHAT, CDR2 FQNNGV. The germline V and J ends were trimmed by 1 base and 5 bases, with 6 bases remaining between them. Clones were read by immunoSEQ multiplex PCR, and TCRdb kept only the in-frame ones, dropping some. The repertoire holds some 290,000 clones, with roughly 85% as singletons. The material was PBMCs, obtained before ibrutinib treatment. This clonotype was obtained from a human donor with chronic lymphocytic leukemia. The chain recombines TRBV11-2 with TRBJ1-5; D gene unclear. As DNA, the CDR3 is TGTGCCAGCAGCTTAGTTCAAGATCAGCCCCAGCATTTT. It specifies CASSLVQDQPQHF.